Listed here is a single T cell receptor (beta chain). This sample stems from a study of CD8 T cells in Susac syndrome. An input of roughly 0.5 to 1 ug of RNA was subjected to reverse transcription using random hexamers. A multiplex approach, immunoSEQ multiplex PCR, amplified TCR beta CDR3 across 54 Vbeta and 13 Jbeta. TCRdb ran MiXCR on the immunoSEQ multiplex PCR reads and lists one entry per CDR3 protein. The table has around 300,000 distinct CDR3 sequences, about nine tenths seen once. The study sequenced TCR beta in blood CD8+ and CD4+ T cells. Multiple sclerosis controls were treatment-naive patients with stable or active relapsing-remitting disease. Negative isolation yielded CD4+ and CD8+ T cells, and FACS enriched TEMRA cells. Germline CDR1 reads DFQATT; CDR2 reads SNEGSKA (reference sequence). Trimming cost V 3 bases and J 4 bases, with 9 bases left between them. The CDR3 length is 12 residues.

The J gene is TRBJ1-2, the V gene TRBV20-1; D call uncertain. The material sequenced was CD8+ T cells from PBMCs. The clonotype comes from a human donor with multiple sclerosis. The DNA of the CDR3 is TGCAGTGCTAGTGGCGGGCCCTATGGCTACACCTTC. Translating gives CSASGGPYGYTF.